The 28 T cell receptor beta chains in this list originate from one sample, sequenced in a study of T cells after yellow fever vaccination. TCRdb processed the 5' RACE reads anew with MiXCR; each CDR3 protein has one entry. The table includes fewer than 350,000 distinct CDR3 sequences, around 4% detected once. This specimen was PBMCs, taken on the day of the yellow fever booster vaccination. The origin of the receptors is a man between 18 and 35 years old who received the YFV17D yellow fever vaccine.

This clonotype came up many times. The chain combines TRBV5-1 with TRBJ1-1; possible D gene TRBD1, 6 bases. The CDR3 length is 12 residues. Germline V lookup: CDR1 SGHRS, CDR2 YFSETQ. Trimming pared 6 bases from V and 1 base from J, leaving 7 bases between. The CDR3 sequence is CASKDRNTEAFF. The DNA for the CDR3 is TGCGCCAGCAAGGACAGGAACACTGAAGCTTTCTTT.

This clonotype was counted ten times or more. CDR3 protein: CASTPGSPYQETQYF. CDR3 DNA sequence: TGCGCCAGCACCCCAGGGTCCCCGTACCAAGAGACCCAGTACTTC. This chain connects TRBV5-1 to TRBJ2-5; D is perhaps TRBD1 (5 bases). The V gene lost 6 bases and the J gene lost 0 bases, with 15 bases spanning the gap. The CDR3 contains 15 residues. CDR1 is SGHRS and CDR2 is YFSETQ in the germline V gene. Complete variable domain (other parts from reference TRBV5-1 and TRBJ2-5): KAGVTQTPRYLIKTRGQQVTLSCSPISGHRSVSWYQQTPGQGLQFLFEYFSETQRNKGNFPGRFSGRQFSNSRSEMNVSTLELGDSALYLCASTPGSPYQETQYFGPGTRLLVL.

This clonotype has more than one count but fewer than ten. The chain is built from TRBV7-9 and TRBJ1-3; D gene unclear. The length of the CDR3 is 17 residues. V dropped 2 bases and J dropped 2 bases, with 16 bases sitting between them. Germline values: CDR1 SEHNR, CDR2 FQNEAQ (reference sequence). CDR3 sequence: CASSLFAGPKAGNTIYF. The CDR3 nucleotides read TGTGCCAGCAGCTTATTTGCGGGTCCGAAGGCTGGAAACACCATATATTTT.

The chain recombines TRBV6-5 with TRBJ1-6; perhaps TRBD1 as D (6 bases). Deletions cut 0 bases from V and 9 bases from J, with 15 bases between. CDR1 and CDR2 from the germline V gene are MNHEY and SVGAGI. The CDR3 contains 16 residues. The CDR3 protein is CASSYSKVGGASPLHF. DNA of the CDR3: TGTGCCAGCAGTTACTCGAAGGTCGGGGGCGCTTCACCCCTCCACTTT.

This clonotype was observed many times. V and J are TRBV5-1 and TRBJ2-7; D remains unclear. Trimming pared 2 bases from V and 2 bases from J, leaving 8 bases between. From germline, CDR1 is SGHRS and CDR2 YFSETQ. CDR3 length: 13 residues. CDR3 sequence (DNA): TGCGCCAGCAGCTTCGACACCCCCTACGAGCAGTACTTC. It specifies CASSFDTPYEQYF.

This clonotype was recorded at least ten times. The CDR3 DNA reads as TGCAGTGGCGGGACTAGCGGGGGAGCACTCACAGATACGCAGTATTTT. Translating gives CSGGTSGGALTDTQYF. This chain connects TRBV20-1 to TRBJ2-3; 14 nucleotides align to TRBD2. Trimming at V came to 7 bases and at J to 2 bases, leaving 8 bases not matched to a gene. Germline V gene data show CDR1 as DFQATT and CDR2 as SNEGSKA (reference sequence). The CDR3 consists of 16 residues.

This clonotype has ten or more counts. V and J are TRBV5-6 and TRBJ2-7; possible D gene TRBD1, 5 bases. Per the germline V gene, CDR1 is SGHDT and CDR2 is YYEEEE. The CDR3 length is 15 residues. V shed 2 bases and J shed 0 bases, with 12 bases lying between them. The CDR3 here is CASSFKGASSYEQYV. As DNA, the CDR3 is TGTGCCAGCAGCTTTAAAGGGGCGAGCTCCTACGAGCAGTACGTC.

This clonotype appeared a few times. The chain links TRBV5-1 to TRBJ1-2; no definite D call. The CDR3 is 13 residues long. V was cut by 4 bases and J by 5 bases, with 12 bases left in between. Germline-derived CDR1 and CDR2 are SGHRS and YFSETQ. The CDR3 reads CASSLESGYGYTF. The CDR3 DNA follows: TGCGCCAGCAGCCTGGAATCGGGATATGGCTACACCTTC.

This clonotype was detected ten times or more. This chain joins TRBV7-2 and TRBJ2-3, with D possibly called TRBD1 or TRBD2 (6 bases each). In germline, CDR1 is SGHTA, CDR2 FQGNSA. Trimming pared 1 base from V and 2 bases from J, leaving 19 bases between. The CDR3 extends over 18 amino acids. CDR3 DNA sequence: TGTGCCAGCAGCTTAGAGGAGGGGGTAGCGGAGCCCACAGATACGCAGTATTTT. Encoded protein: CASSLEEGVAEPTDTQYF.

This clonotype was counted between two and nine times. The V call is TRBV5-1, the J call TRBJ2-7; D is possibly TRBD1 or TRBD2 (5 bases each). Germline V gene sequence: CDR1 SGHRS, CDR2 YFSETQ. Trimming removed 0 bases from V and 3 bases from J, with 13 bases in between. This CDR3 comprises 15 residues. This CDR3 reads CASSLGERGVYEQYF. CDR3 DNA sequence: TGCGCCAGCAGCTTGGGGGAGAGGGGAGTCTACGAGCAGTACTTC.

V and J are TRBV4-2 and TRBJ1-2, with D uncertain. V was trimmed by 3 bases and J by 8 bases, leaving 19 bases between them. Germline assignment: CDR1 LGHNA and CDR2 YNFKEQ. The CDR3 runs 15 residues. CDR3 DNA: TGTGCCAGCAGCCACAACGACCGGGTCTCTAAGGGCTACACCTTC. Its protein is CASSHNDRVSKGYTF.

This clonotype was seen ten or more times. The genes are TRBV7-8 and TRBJ1-2; no clear D. Germline V gene sequence: CDR1 SGHVS, CDR2 FQNEAQ. V was shortened by 1 base and J by 5 bases, with 14 bases between the two germline ends. The CDR3 consists of 15 residues. The CDR3 DNA follows: TGTGCCAGCAGCTTAGTAAAACAGAAGAAATATGGCTACACCTTC. Its protein is CASSLVKQKKYGYTF. Combining the CDR3 with reference TRBV7-8 and TRBJ1-2 gives the whole variable domain GAGVSQSPRYKVAKRGQDVALRCDPISGHVSLFWYQQALGQGPEFLTYFQNEAQLDKSGLPSDRFFAERPEGSVSTLKIQRTQQEDSAVYLCASSLVKQKKYGYTFGSGTRLTVV.

This clonotype came up a few times. The chain employs TRBV5-1 and TRBJ2-3; 8 bases map to TRBD2. Germline CDR1 and CDR2: SGHRS and YFSETQ. The V gene end was trimmed by 4 bases and the J gene end by 3 bases; junction bases not matched to a gene: 10. This CDR3 is built from 16 residues. DNA of the CDR3: TGCGCCAGCAGCCGGGGGGGCAGGGCATCAACAGATACGCAGTATTTT. Translation: CASSRGGRASTDTQYF.

This clonotype was observed at least ten times. The rearrangement uses TRBV29-1 and TRBJ1-3; D is uncertain. There are 15 residues in the CDR3. The germline CDR1 and CDR2 sequences are SQVTM and ANQGSEA. V lost 0 bases and J lost 0, with 9 bases in between. DNA of the CDR3: TGCAGCGTTGAAGATCACGGGGTCTCTGGAAACACCATATATTTT. Protein sequence: CSVEDHGVSGNTIYF.

This sequence joins TRBV7-2 and TRBJ1-5, with a possible D match to TRBD1 (6 bases). Germline CDR1 is SGHTA and CDR2 is FQGNSA. The V and J ends lost 4 bases and 6 bases respectively, with 10 bases between them. The CDR3 sequence is 13 residues long. CDR3: CASSSTGIQPQHF. For the CDR3, the DNA is TGTGCCAGCAGCTCGACAGGAATTCAGCCCCAGCATTTT.

This clonotype was recorded many times. J is TRBJ1-5 and V is TRBV7-2; no definite D call. Per the germline V gene, CDR1 is SGHTA and CDR2 is FQGNSA. Trimming took 3 bases from V and 7 from J, leaving 16 bases between them. This CDR3 has 15 amino acids. CDR3 sequence reads: CASSFARREEQPQHF. DNA of the CDR3: TGTGCCAGCAGCTTCGCCCGGAGGGAGGAACAGCCCCAGCATTTT.

This clonotype was seen a handful of times. CDR3 sequence (DNA): TGTGCCAGCAGCTCGTCCCAGGGAGAGACCCAGTACTTC. It specifies CASSSSQGETQYF. The chain combines TRBV5-6 with TRBJ2-5; TRBD1 is a possible D gene (5 bases). Per the germline V gene, CDR1 is SGHDT and CDR2 is YYEEEE. CDR3 length: 13 residues. V was trimmed by 3 bases and J by 4 bases, leaving 10 bases between them.

This clonotype was observed a handful of times. The V gene is TRBV5-1, the J gene TRBJ1-1, with D hard to call. The germline V gene encodes CDR1 SGHRS and CDR2 YFSETQ. The V and J ends lost 0 bases and 7 bases respectively, with 10 bases between them. The CDR3 runs 13 residues. The CDR3 spells CASSLGHANEAFF. Written as DNA, the CDR3 is TGCGCCAGCAGCTTGGGACACGCTAATGAAGCTTTCTTT.

This clonotype has just a few counts. The chain uses TRBV4-1 and TRBJ1-5, with 10 bases identical to TRBD1. The length of the CDR3 is 23 residues. CDR1 is MGHRA, CDR2 YSYEKL, per germline. The V and J ends lost 2 bases and 0 bases, in that order; junction bases with no gene match: 22. The CDR3 coding sequence is TGCGCCAGCAGCCAAAAGAGGGAGTTGGGACAGGGGTGGAGTCGGGTTAGCAATCAGCCCCAGCATTTT. This sequence encodes CASSQKRELGQGWSRVSNQPQHF.

This clonotype was counted ten times or more. V gene TRBV5-1 combines with J gene TRBJ2-5; a possible D gene is TRBD2 (5 bases). CDR3 length: 14 amino acids. The V and J ends lost 4 bases and 3 bases respectively, with 13 bases between them. Germline V CDR1 and CDR2: SGHRS, YFSETQ. CDR3 coding DNA: TGCGCCAGCAGCCCCCTTGAGGGAGAAGAGACCCAGTACTTC. Translation: CASSPLEGEETQYF. Using reference TRBV5-1 and TRBJ2-5 for the parts outside the CDR3, the full variable domain is KAGVTQTPRYLIKTRGQQVTLSCSPISGHRSVSWYQQTPGQGLQFLFEYFSETQRNKGNFPGRFSGRQFSNSRSEMNVSTLELGDSALYLCASSPLEGEETQYFGPGTRLLVL.

This clonotype appeared a few times. This chain connects TRBV7-2 to TRBJ2-3; D is possibly TRBD2 (6 bases). Trimming left V 3 bases short and J 4 bases short, with 8 bases between. This CDR3 has 13 amino acids. CDR1 SGHTA and CDR2 FQGNSA come from the germline V gene. CDR3 sequence reads: CASSFGRSDTQYF. DNA for the CDR3: TGTGCCAGCAGCTTCGGGAGATCAGATACGCAGTATTTT.

This clonotype appeared many times. J is TRBJ2-7 and V is TRBV7-6; tentative D call: TRBD1 (6 bases). V lost 4 bases to trimming and J lost 2 bases, with 15 bases between them. This CDR3 is 15 amino acids long. The V gene's germline CDR1 is SGHVS and CDR2 FNYEAQ. The DNA for the CDR3 is TGTGCCAGCAGCTCCTATGTCCAGGGGCCCTACGAGCAGTACTTC. It specifies CASSSYVQGPYEQYF. The complete variable domain, with remaining parts taken from reference TRBV7-6 and TRBJ2-7, reads GAGVSQSPRYKVTKRGQDVALRCDPISGHVSLYWYRQALGQGPEFLTYFNYEAQQDKSGLPNDRFSAERPEGSISTLTIQRTEQRDSAMYRCASSSYVQGPYEQYFGPGTRLTVT.

At least ten counts were recorded for this clonotype. The chain joins TRBV6-5 to TRBJ2-1, with a tentative D call TRBD2 (5 bases). V was shortened by 2 bases and J by 7 bases, with 9 bases between the two germline ends. CDR3 length: 13 amino acids. CDR1 and CDR2 from the germline V gene are MNHEY and SVGAGI. In DNA, the CDR3 is TGTGCCAGCAGTTACGGAGCGGAAAATGAGCAGTTCTTC. This codes for CASSYGAENEQFF.

This clonotype was recorded many times. V and J are TRBV7-9 and TRBJ2-7; D possibly corresponds to TRBD2 (5 bases). The V end lost 4 bases, the J end lost 2 bases, and 21 bases lay between the germline ends. Germline V gene data show CDR1 as SEHNR and CDR2 as FQNEAQ (reference sequence). This CDR3 is 17 amino acids long. The CDR3, as DNA: TGTGCCAGCAGCTGGGGAGCTCGCGGTGGCGGAACCTACGAGCAGTACTTC. It specifies CASSWGARGGGTYEQYF.

The gene calls are TRBV5-1 and TRBJ2-1; TRBD1 matches 8 bases. V lost 7 bases to trimming and J lost 4 bases; unmatched junction nucleotides: 13. The CDR3 spans 16 residues. Looked up from germline, CDR1 is SGHRS and CDR2 is YFSETQ. The CDR3 spells CASCQTGTGAYNEQFF. The CDR3 DNA reads TGCGCCAGCTGCCAGACCGGGACAGGAGCTTACAATGAGCAGTTCTTC.

This sequence joins TRBV19 and TRBJ1-1, with a weak D call TRBD1 (6 bases). Germline CDR1 is LNHDA and CDR2 is SQIVND (reference sequence). This CDR3 comprises 13 residues. Trimming removed 1 base from V and 5 bases from J, with 8 bases in between. This CDR3 reads CASSIVGGTEAFF. CDR3 nucleotides: TGTGCCAGTAGTATAGTAGGGGGGACTGAAGCTTTCTTT.

The chain employs TRBV20-1 and TRBJ1-1; 7 bases are shared with TRBD1. Germline V gives CDR1 DFQATT, CDR2 SNEGSKA (reference sequence). This CDR3 has 13 residues. Trimming took 2 bases from V and 1 from J; bases not matched to a gene: 1. The CDR3 DNA follows: TGCAGTGCTAGACCAGGGGGGAACACTGAAGCTTTCTTT. Translation: CSARPGGNTEAFF.

This clonotype was counted a few times. The chain has TRBV7-8 and TRBJ1-2; 9 bases map to TRBD1. The ends lost 5 bases at V and 4 bases at J; junction bases unmatched: 11. The germline V gene has CDR1 SGHVS and CDR2 FQNEAQ. The CDR3 totals 16 residues. For the CDR3, the DNA is TGTGCCAGCAGCGGACGATGGGACAGGGTCTCCTATGGCTACACCTTC. Amino acid sequence: CASSGRWDRVSYGYTF.